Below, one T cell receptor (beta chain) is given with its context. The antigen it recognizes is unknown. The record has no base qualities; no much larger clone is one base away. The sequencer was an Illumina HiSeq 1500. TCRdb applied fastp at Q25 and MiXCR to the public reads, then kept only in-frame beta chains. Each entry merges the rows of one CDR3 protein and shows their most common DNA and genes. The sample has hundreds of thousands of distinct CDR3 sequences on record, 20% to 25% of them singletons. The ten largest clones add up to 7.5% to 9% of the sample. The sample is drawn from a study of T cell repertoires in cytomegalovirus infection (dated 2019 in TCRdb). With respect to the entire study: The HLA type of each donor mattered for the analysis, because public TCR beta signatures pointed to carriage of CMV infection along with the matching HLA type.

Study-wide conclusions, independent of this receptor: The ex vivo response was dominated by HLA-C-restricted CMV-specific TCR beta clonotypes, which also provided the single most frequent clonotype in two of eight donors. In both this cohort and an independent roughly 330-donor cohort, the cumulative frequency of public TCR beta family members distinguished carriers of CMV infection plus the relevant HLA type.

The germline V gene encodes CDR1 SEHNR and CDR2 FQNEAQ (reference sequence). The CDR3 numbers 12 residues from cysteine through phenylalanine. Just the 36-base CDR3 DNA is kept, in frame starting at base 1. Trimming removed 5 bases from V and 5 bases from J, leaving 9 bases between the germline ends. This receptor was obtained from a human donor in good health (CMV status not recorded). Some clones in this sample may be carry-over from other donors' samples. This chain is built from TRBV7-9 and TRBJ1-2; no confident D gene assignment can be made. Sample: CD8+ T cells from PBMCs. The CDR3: CASSLDRYGYTF. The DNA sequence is TGTGCCAGCAGCCTTGACCGTTATGGCTACACCTTC.